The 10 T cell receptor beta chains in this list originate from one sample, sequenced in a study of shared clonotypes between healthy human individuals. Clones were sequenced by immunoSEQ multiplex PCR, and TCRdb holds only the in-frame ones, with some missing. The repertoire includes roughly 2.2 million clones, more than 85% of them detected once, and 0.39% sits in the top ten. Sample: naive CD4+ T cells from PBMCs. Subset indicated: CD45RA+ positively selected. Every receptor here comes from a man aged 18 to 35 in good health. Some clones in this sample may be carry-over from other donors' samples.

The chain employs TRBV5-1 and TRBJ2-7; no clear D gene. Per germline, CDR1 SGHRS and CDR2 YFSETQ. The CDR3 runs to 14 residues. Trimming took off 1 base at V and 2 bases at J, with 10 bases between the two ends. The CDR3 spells CASSLLGSPYEQYF. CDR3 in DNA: TGCGCCAGCAGCTTGTTGGGTAGCCCCTACGAGCAGTACTTC.

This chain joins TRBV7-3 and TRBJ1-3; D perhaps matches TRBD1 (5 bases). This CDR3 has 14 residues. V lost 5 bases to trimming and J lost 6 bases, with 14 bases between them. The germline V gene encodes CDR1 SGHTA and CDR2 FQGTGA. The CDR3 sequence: CASSISGTENTIYF. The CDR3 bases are TGTGCCAGCAGCATTTCCGGGACGGAAAACACCATATATTTT.

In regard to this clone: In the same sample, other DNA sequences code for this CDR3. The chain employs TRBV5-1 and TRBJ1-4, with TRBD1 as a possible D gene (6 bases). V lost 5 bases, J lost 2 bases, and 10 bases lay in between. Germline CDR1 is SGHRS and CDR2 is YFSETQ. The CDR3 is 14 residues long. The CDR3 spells CASRSQGTNEKLFF. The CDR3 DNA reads TGCGCCAGCAGGTCACAGGGTACTAATGAAAAACTGTTTTTT.

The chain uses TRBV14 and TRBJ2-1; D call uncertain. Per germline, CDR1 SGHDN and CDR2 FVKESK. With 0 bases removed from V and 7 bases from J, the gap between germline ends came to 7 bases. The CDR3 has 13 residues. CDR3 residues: CASSQEGRNEQFF. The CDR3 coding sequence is TGTGCCAGCAGCCAAGAGGGTCGGAATGAGCAGTTCTTC.

DNA for the CDR3: TGTGCCAGCAGCAGACCGGGAGCCTTCCAAGAGACCCAGTACTTC. Translation: CASSRPGAFQETQYF. This chain connects TRBV11-2 to TRBJ2-5, with D maybe TRBD2 (6 bases). Germline V CDR1 and CDR2: SGHAT, FQNNGV. The V and J ends lost 5 bases and 1 base respectively, with 14 bases between them. The length of the CDR3 is 15 residues.

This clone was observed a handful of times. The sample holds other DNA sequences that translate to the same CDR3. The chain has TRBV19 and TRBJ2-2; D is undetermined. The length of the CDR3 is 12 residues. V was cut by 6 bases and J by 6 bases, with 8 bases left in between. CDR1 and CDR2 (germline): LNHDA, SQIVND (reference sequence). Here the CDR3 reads CASRPPAGELFF. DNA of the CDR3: TGTGCCAGTAGACCCCCGGCCGGGGAGCTGTTTTTT. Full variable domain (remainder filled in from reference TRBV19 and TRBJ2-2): DGGITQSPKYLFRKEGQNVTLSCEQNLNHDAMYWYRQDPGQGLRLIYYSQIVNDFQKGDIAEGYSVSREKKESFPLTVTSAQKNPTAFYLCASRPPAGELFFGEGSRLTVL.

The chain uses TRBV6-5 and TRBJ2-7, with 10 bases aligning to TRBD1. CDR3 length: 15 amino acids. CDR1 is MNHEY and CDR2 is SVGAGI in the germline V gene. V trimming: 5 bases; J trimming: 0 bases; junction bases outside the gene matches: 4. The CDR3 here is CASSRQGASSYEQYF. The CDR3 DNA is TGTGCCAGCAGTCGACAGGGGGCGAGCTCCTACGAGCAGTACTTC.

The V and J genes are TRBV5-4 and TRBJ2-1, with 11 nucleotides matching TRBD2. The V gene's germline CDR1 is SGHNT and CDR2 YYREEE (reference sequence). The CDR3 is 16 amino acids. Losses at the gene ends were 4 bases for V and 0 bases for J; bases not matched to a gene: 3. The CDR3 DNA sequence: TGTGCCAGCAGCACCGGGACTAGCGGCTCCTACAATGAGCAGTTCTTC. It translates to CASSTGTSGSYNEQFF.

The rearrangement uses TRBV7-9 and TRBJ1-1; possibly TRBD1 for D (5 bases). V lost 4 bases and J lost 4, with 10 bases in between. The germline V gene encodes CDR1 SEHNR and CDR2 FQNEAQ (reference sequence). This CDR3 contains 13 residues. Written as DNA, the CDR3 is TGTGCCAGCAGCTCCTTTCAGGGCACTGAAGCTTTCTTT. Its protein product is CASSSFQGTEAFF. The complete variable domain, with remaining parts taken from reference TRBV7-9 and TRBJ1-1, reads DTGVSQNPRHKITKRGQNVTFRCDPISEHNRLYWYRQTLGQGPEFLTYFQNEAQLEKSRLLSDRFSAERPKGSFSTLEIQRTEQGDSAMYLCASSSFQGTEAFFGQGTRLTVV.

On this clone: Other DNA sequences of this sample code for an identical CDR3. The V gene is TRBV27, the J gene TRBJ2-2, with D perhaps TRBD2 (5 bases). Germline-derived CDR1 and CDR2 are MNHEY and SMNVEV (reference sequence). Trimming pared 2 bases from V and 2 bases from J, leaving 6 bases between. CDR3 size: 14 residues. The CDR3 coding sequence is TGTGCCAGCAGTTTACGGGGAAACACCGGGGAGCTGTTTTTT. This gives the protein CASSLRGNTGELFF.